This T cell receptor beta chain was captured in a study of T-cell reconstitution after alpha-beta-depleted transplantation in children. The authors prepared the TCRbeta library with unique molecular identifiers. TCRdb re-analysed the PCR reads in MiXCR, keeping a single row per CDR3 protein. The repertoire holds some 490,000 distinct CDR3 sequences, with under 15% as singletons. This CDR3 contains 14 residues. Germline CDR1 is WSHSY and CDR2 is SAAADI. V lost 6 bases to trimming and J lost 3 bases, with 12 bases between them. This clonotype has ten or more counts. The origin of this receptor is a human donor who donated a stem cell graft to a child with combined immunodeficiency. The V gene is TRBV10-2, the J gene TRBJ1-5; D possibly corresponds to TRBD1 (6 bases). The source was PBMCs from the stem cell graft donor, collected from the stem cell graft. The CDR3 DNA follows: TGCGCCAGCAGACAGGGAGGGAACAATCAGCCCCAGCATTTT. Translation: CASRQGGNNQPQHF.